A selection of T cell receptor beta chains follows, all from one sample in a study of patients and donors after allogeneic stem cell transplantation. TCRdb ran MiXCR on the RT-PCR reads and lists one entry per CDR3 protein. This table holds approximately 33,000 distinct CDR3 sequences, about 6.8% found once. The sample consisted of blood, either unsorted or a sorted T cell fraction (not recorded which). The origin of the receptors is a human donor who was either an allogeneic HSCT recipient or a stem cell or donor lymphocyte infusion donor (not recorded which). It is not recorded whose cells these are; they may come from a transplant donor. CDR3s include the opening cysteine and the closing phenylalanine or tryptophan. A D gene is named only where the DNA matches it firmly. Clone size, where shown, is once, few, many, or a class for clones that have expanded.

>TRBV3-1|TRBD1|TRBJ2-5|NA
TGTGCCAGCATTAAGGGACCCGAACAGGGGCCGGTGGAGACCCAGTACTTC
CASIKGPEQGPVETQYF
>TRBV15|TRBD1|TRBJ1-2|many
TGTGCCACCAGCAGTACCGGGACAGGGTTCGGCTACACCTTC
CATSSTGTGFGYTF
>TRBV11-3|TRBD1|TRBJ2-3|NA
TGTGCCGTGGACAGGGGAACAGATACGCAGTATTTT
CAVDRGTDTQYF
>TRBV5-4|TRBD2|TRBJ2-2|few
TGTGCCAGCAGCTTGGTCCTAGCGGGTATCACCGGGGAGCTGTTTTTT
CASSLVLAGITGELFF
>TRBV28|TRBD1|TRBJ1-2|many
TGTGCCAGCAGGTCCGGACAGGGGGCAGGCTACACCTTC
CASRSGQGAGYTF
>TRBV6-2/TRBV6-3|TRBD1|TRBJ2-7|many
TGTGCCAGCAGTACTCCGGGACAGGGTTACGAGCAGTACTTC
CASSTPGQGYEQYF
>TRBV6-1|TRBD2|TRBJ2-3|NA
TGTGCCAGCAGTGAAGGGGGACTAGCTGGGGATACGCAGTATTTT
CASSEGGLAGDTQYF
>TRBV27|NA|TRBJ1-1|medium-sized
TGTGCCAGCAGTTTATCGTCGGGGGGAAACACTGAAGCTTTCTTT
CASSLSSGGNTEAFF
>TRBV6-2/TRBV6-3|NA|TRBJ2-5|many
TGTGCCAGCAAGGGAGCCCAAGAGACCCAGTACTTC
CASKGAQETQYF
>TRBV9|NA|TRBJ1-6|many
TGTGCCAGCAGTCAGGCTTCCTATAATTCACCCCTCCACTTT
CASSQASYNSPLHF
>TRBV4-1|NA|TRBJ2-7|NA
TGCGCCAGCAGCCAAGATCAAAGGGTCGGTGGGGCTTACGAGCAGTACTTC
CASSQDQRVGGAYEQYF
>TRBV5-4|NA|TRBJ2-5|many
TGTGCCAGCAGAACGGGACTCGGGGAGACCCAGTACTTC
CASRTGLGETQYF
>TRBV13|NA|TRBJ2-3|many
TGTGCCACCTTTTACCTCGCGAATACGCAGTATTTT
CATFYLANTQYF
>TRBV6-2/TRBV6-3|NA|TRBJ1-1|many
TGTGCCAGCAGAAGATCCGGGGGCCCTTTAGCTGAAGCTTTCTTT
CASRRSGGPLAEAFF
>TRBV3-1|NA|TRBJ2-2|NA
TGTGCCAGCAGCCAAGGGTACACCGGGGAGCTGTTTTTT
CASSQGYTGELFF
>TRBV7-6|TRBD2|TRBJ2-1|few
TGTGCCAGCGCGACTAGCGGGATGAATGAGCAGTTCTTC
CASATSGMNEQFF
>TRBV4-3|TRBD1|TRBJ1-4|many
TGCGCCAGCAGCCTCCGGGGACAGGGGGTTGGAGAAAAACTGTTTTTT
CASSLRGQGVGEKLFF
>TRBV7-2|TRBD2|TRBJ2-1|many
TGTGCCAGCAGCTTAGTTGGACTAGCGGGAAAGGATGAGCAGTTCTTC
CASSLVGLAGKDEQFF
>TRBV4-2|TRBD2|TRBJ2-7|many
TGTGCCAGCAGCCAGGGCGGGAGCTCCTACGAGCAGTACTTC
CASSQGGSSYEQYF
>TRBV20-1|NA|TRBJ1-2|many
TGCAGTGCTAGATCCCCCGGGACCTCTAACTATGGCTACACCTTC
CSARSPGTSNYGYTF
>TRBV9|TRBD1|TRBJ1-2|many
TGTGCCAGCAGCGCCCCAGACAGGGGGCCATATGGCTACACCTTC
CASSAPDRGPYGYTF
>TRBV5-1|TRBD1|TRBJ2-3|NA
TGCGCCAGCTATAGACAGGGCCCCACAGATACGCAGTATTTT
CASYRQGPTDTQYF
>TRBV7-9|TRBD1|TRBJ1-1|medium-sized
TGTGCCAGCAGCTCCGGGACAGCAGACACTGAAGCTTTCTTT
CASSSGTADTEAFF
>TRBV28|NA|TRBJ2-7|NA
TGTGCCAGCACTCCCCCCGGGTTCTCGGGAGAGCAGTACTTC
CASTPPGFSGEQYF
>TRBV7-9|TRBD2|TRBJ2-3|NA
TGTGCCAGCAGCTTAGTGTTAACTAGCGGGAATTGGGATACGCAGTATTTT
CASSLVLTSGNWDTQYF
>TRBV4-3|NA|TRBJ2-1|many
TGCGCCAGCAGCCAAGATAGGTCGCGAGAGCAGTTCTTC
CASSQDRSREQFF
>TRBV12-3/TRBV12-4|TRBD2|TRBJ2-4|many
TGTGCCAGCAGTTTAGGACTAGCGGGAATTCAGTACTTC
CASSLGLAGIQYF
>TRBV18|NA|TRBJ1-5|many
TGTGCCAGCTCACCGTGGGGTTTAAGCAGTCAGCCCCAGCATTTT
CASSPWGLSSQPQHF
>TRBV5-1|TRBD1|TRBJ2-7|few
TGCGCCAGCAGCTCGGGACAGGGGATTTACGAGCAGTACTTC
CASSSGQGIYEQYF
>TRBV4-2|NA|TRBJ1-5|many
TGTGCCAGCAAACGGGAGGCAGGGTCGGGTCAGCCCCAGCATTTT
CASKREAGSGQPQHF
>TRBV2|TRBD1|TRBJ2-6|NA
TGTGCCAGCAGTGGGGACAGGGGCGCTGGGGCCAACGTCCTGACTTTC
CASSGDRGAGANVLTF
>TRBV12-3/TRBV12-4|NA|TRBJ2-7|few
TGTGCCAGCAGGGCCGCCGGGCCCCCCCGCGAGCAGTACTTC
CASRAAGPPREQYF
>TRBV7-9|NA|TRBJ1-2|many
TGTGCCAGCAGCAAAGGCCTGTATGGCTACACCTTC
CASSKGLYGYTF
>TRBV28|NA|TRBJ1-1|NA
TGTGCCAGCAGTTCCTACACAGGGTCGATAGCTTTCTTT
CASSSYTGSIAFF
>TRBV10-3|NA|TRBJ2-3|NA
TGTGCCACTTCTTACGCGGGACACACAGATACGCAGTATTTT
CATSYAGHTDTQYF
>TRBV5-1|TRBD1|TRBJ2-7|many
TGCGCCAGCAGCCGGGACAGGAACTACGAGCAGTACTTC
CASSRDRNYEQYF
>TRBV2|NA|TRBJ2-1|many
TGTGCCAGCAGTGACGAAGCCCGCAATGAGCAGTTCTTC
CASSDEARNEQFF